Each of the 32 T cell receptor beta chains below was sequenced from the same sample in a study of glioma-infiltrating T cells. Amplification of TCR alpha and beta CDR3 regions from RNA used iRepertoire nested multiplex PCR. One entry per CDR3 protein results from TCRdb running MiXCR on the multiplex PCR reads. The sample holds several thousand distinct CDR3 sequences; 31% are singletons and the top ten take roughly 7.3%. The sample taken for sequencing was glioma tissue, nonneoplastic brain tissue, or PBMCs (not recorded which). The receptors derive from a human donor with low-grade glioma or glioblastoma, undergoing nonglioma brain surgery, or in good health (not recorded which).

As for this clonotype: One end of the junction is discordant with germline, which a read error may explain. The gene calls are TRBV28 and TRBJ2-5; D assignment may be TRBD1 or TRBD2 (6 bases each). The germline V gene encodes CDR1 MDHEN and CDR2 SYDVKM. The CDR3 extends over 14 amino acids. CDR3 region: CASSLPAGGGTKYF. As DNA, the CDR3 is TGTGCCAGCAGTTTACCAGCCGGAGGGGGGACCAAGTACTTC.

By frequency in the sample, this clonotype is large. The genes are TRBV27 and TRBJ1-2, with D uncertain. The CDR3 length is 13 residues. Between the trimmed V and J ends, which lost 3 bases and 4 bases, there was a span of 9 bases. Germline lookup yields CDR1 MNHEY and CDR2 SMNVEV (reference sequence). This CDR3 is CASSLGGGYGYTF. CDR3 in DNA: TGTGCCAGCAGTTTGGGAGGAGGCTATGGCTACACCTTC.

There are many counts of this clonotype. The chain links TRBV4-1 to TRBJ2-5; either TRBD1 or TRBD2 may fit D (5 bases each). Germline V gene data show CDR1 as MGHRA and CDR2 as YSYEKL. The CDR3 contains 15 residues. V dropped 1 base and J dropped 4 bases, with 13 bases sitting between them. The CDR3 sequence is CASSQGPPGGETQYF. As DNA, the CDR3 is TGCGCCAGCAGCCAAGGTCCTCCTGGGGGAGAGACCCAGTACTTC.

This clonotype was detected ten times or more. This chain uses TRBV5-1 with TRBJ2-7, with TRBD1 matching over 7 bases. The germline gives CDR1 SGHRS, CDR2 YFSETQ. The trim removed 2 bases at V and 6 bases at J, leaving 8 bases unmatched. CDR3 length equals 14 residues. CDR3 residues: CASSLGQDRGEQYF. As DNA, the CDR3 is TGCGCCAGCAGCTTAGGACAGGACCGGGGCGAGCAGTACTTC.

Judged by abundance, this clonotype is medium-sized. The rearrangement joins TRBV4-2 to TRBJ1-2, with D uncertain. The CDR3 sequence is 15 residues long. Germline-derived CDR1 and CDR2 are LGHNA and YNFKEQ. V lost 0 bases and J 4 bases, leaving 12 bases between the germline ends. This CDR3 reads CASSQDLAVGYGYTF. Written as DNA, the CDR3 is TGTGCCAGCAGCCAAGATCTTGCGGTCGGCTATGGCTACACCTTC.

A remark on this clonotype: A read error may explain this, as a much larger clone is one base away. This chain connects TRBV12-3 or TRBV12-4 to TRBJ2-2, with D unclear. This CDR3 spans 15 amino acids. CDR3 residues: CARSLALGNTGELFF. The DNA for the CDR3 is TGTGCCAGAAGTTTAGCACTTGGGAACACCGGGGAGCTGTTTTTT.

This clonotype was picked up many times. CDR3 region: CASSLVVVGGDEQFF. CDR3 nucleotides: TGTGCCAGCAGCTTAGTGGTGGTCGGGGGTGATGAGCAGTTCTTC. The J gene is TRBJ2-1, the V gene TRBV7-9, with D possibly TRBD2 on 6 matching bases. The CDR3 sequence is 15 residues long. Germline V gene sequence: CDR1 SEHNR, CDR2 FQNEAQ (reference sequence). With 1 base removed from V and 8 bases from J, the gap between germline ends came to 15 bases. The full variable domain, its missing parts supplied by reference TRBV7-9 and TRBJ2-1, is DTGVSQNPRHKITKRGQNVTFRCDPISEHNRLYWYRQTLGQGPEFLTYFQNEAQLEKSRLLSDRFSAERPKGSFSTLEIQRTEQGDSAMYLCASSLVVVGGDEQFFGPGTRLTVL.

For this clonotype: Mismatch with germline at one junction end may stem from a read error. The chain links TRBV18 to TRBJ2-7; the D call may be TRBD1 or TRBD2 (6 bases each). The V gene's germline CDR1 is KGHSH and CDR2 LQKENI. The CDR3 length is 16 residues. Here the CDR3 DNA reads TGCTCCAGCTCACCGCTGTGGGGGGCCAGTGCCTACGAGCAGTACTTC. Translation gives CSSSPLWGASAYEQYF.

On this clonotype itself: This could be a read error, since a much larger clone is one nucleotide away. This chain uses TRBV12-3 or TRBV12-4 with TRBJ2-1, with no clear D. The end of the DNA fits TRBJ1-2 better, so the J call may be wrong. The length of the CDR3 is 13 residues. The CDR3 reads CTSSSGRLNGYTF. In nucleotides, the CDR3 is TGTACCAGCAGTTCGGGGAGGCTCAATGGCTACACCTTC.

Points on this clonotype: One end of the junction fails to match germline, which may point to a read error. The gene calls are TRBV7-2 and TRBJ2-5; weak D call: TRBD2 (5 bases). CDR1 is SGHTA, CDR2 FQGNSA, per germline. The CDR3 sequence is 13 residues long. As DNA, the CDR3 is TGTGCCAGTAGCTCTGACATTGGGGAGACCCGGTACTTC. Translating gives CASSSDIGETRYF.

This clonotype was counted many times. This chain links TRBV5-1 with TRBJ2-5, with 11 nucleotides matching TRBD2. This CDR3 has 14 residues. Germline V CDR1 and CDR2: SGHRS, YFSETQ. J lost 5 bases, V lost 4 bases, and 4 bases had no gene match. The CDR3: CASSPGTSGETQYF. In nucleotides, the CDR3 is TGCGCCAGCAGCCCCGGGACTAGCGGCGAGACCCAGTACTTC.

By share, this clonotype counts as medium-sized. The chain combines TRBV12-3 or TRBV12-4 with TRBJ2-4; TRBD2 might be the D (5 bases). V was clipped by 3 bases and J by 7 bases, with 13 bases between them. The CDR3 sequence is 14 residues long. DNA for the CDR3: TGTGCCAGCAGTTTGACTCCGACGGGGAACATTCAGTACTTC. It encodes CASSLTPTGNIQYF.

The rearrangement links TRBV27 to TRBJ2-1, with D possibly being TRBD1 or TRBD2 (5 bases each). CDR3 size: 14 residues. With 8 bases removed from V and 10 bases from J, the gap between germline ends came to 21 bases. Germline CDR1 and CDR2: MNHEY and SMNVEV (reference sequence). Here the CDR3 DNA reads TGTGCCAGCCTCTCGCGACGGGGCAGTACGGAGCAGTTCTTC. Translation gives CASLSRRGSTEQFF.

CDR3 protein: CASSAGRNWTDTQYF. The CDR3 DNA follows: TGTGCCAGCAGTGCCGGACGTAACTGGACAGATACGCAGTATTTT. V and J are TRBV6-1 and TRBJ2-3, with unresolved D. V lost 4 bases and J 3 bases, leaving 14 bases between the germline ends. This CDR3 spans 15 amino acids. Per the germline V gene, CDR1 is MNHNS and CDR2 is SASEGT.

Remarks on this clonotype: With a much larger clone just one base away, this may be a read error. V and J are TRBV30 and TRBJ2-1; D ambiguous. There are 11 residues in the CDR3. The V gene's germline CDR1 is GTSNPN and CDR2 SVGIG (reference sequence). CDR3 sequence: CVWSLENEQFF. CDR3 coding DNA: TGTGTCTGGAGTTTGGAGAATGAGCAGTTCTTC.

This clonotype is medium-sized within its sample. The V gene is TRBV7-9, the J gene TRBJ1-2; possibly TRBD1 for D (5 bases). Germline values: CDR1 SEHNR, CDR2 FQNEAQ (reference sequence). Trimming removed 2 bases at V and 4 bases at J, with 20 bases between. CDR3 length equals 17 residues. In DNA, the CDR3 is TGTGCCAGCAGCTTACCTCAATGGGGCAGTGGAACCTATGGCTACACCTTC. This translates into CASSLPQWGSGTYGYTF. Complete variable domain (other parts from reference TRBV7-9 and TRBJ1-2): DTGVSQNPRHKITKRGQNVTFRCDPISEHNRLYWYRQTLGQGPEFLTYFQNEAQLEKSRLLSDRFSAERPKGSFSTLEIQRTEQGDSAMYLCASSLPQWGSGTYGYTFGSGTRLTVV.

Relative to its sample, this clonotype is medium-sized. The V gene is TRBV20-1, the J gene TRBJ2-5, with 13 bases lining up with TRBD2. This CDR3 region has 16 residues. The germline CDR1 and CDR2 sequences are DFQATT and SNEGSKA (reference sequence). J was trimmed by 2 bases and V by 3 bases; bases with no gene match: 6. CDR3 amino acids: CSASPTSGGTQETQYF. DNA for the CDR3: TGCAGTGCTAGTCCGACTAGCGGGGGGACTCAAGAGACCCAGTACTTC.

V is TRBV28 and J is TRBJ1-1; no clear D. This CDR3 region has 11 residues. Germline V gene sequence: CDR1 MDHEN, CDR2 SYDVKM. V lost 9 bases and J 7 bases, leaving 12 bases between the germline ends. The CDR3 nucleotides read TGTGCCAGAGACGGGGTCAATGAAGCTTTCTTT. The encoded protein is CARDGVNEAFF.

This sequence joins TRBV7-2 and TRBJ1-1, with D perhaps TRBD1 (6 bases). Trimming stripped 3 bases from V and 6 bases from J, with 14 bases between. CDR3 length equals 14 residues. CDR1 is SGHTA, CDR2 FQGNSA, per germline. The CDR3 is CASSFSDRSPEAFF. CDR3 bases: TGTGCCAGCAGCTTCTCGGACAGAAGCCCTGAAGCTTTCTTT.

About this clonotype itself: Since the CDR3 does not end with the conserved phenylalanine or tryptophan, this likely comes from a read error. The chain uses TRBV6-2 or TRBV6-3 and TRBJ1-5; D not certain. This CDR3 region has 12 residues. Germline CDR1 is MNHEY and CDR2 is SVGEGT. CDR3 DNA sequence: TGTGCCAGCAGTCGCCCAAATCAGACCCAGCATTCT. Its translation is CASSRPNQTQHS.

This clonotype is classed as medium-sized. V and J are TRBV7-8 and TRBJ2-1, with 9 bases lining up with TRBD2. The CDR3 covers 16 residues. Germline assignment: CDR1 SGHVS and CDR2 FQNEAQ. Trimming took 0 bases from V and 5 from J; bases not matched to a gene: 5. CDR3 sequence (DNA): TGTGCCAGCAGCTTAGCTCGGCTAGCGGGGAACAATGAGCAGTTCTTC. Translation: CASSLARLAGNNEQFF.

This clonotype is large in the sample. This chain connects TRBV6-1 to TRBJ1-1; 7 bases map to TRBD1. After removal of 3 bases from V and 2 bases from J, the junction contained 3 bases not matched to a gene. This CDR3 comprises 14 residues. Germline V gene lookup returns CDR1 MNHNS and CDR2 SASEGT. The CDR3 nucleotides read TGTGCCAGCAGTGAGCAGGGGGGAAACACTGAAGCTTTCTTT. Amino acids: CASSEQGGNTEAFF.

This clonotype is judged medium-sized. This chain links TRBV6-6 with TRBJ2-1; D gene uncertain. V was trimmed by 0 bases and J by 6 bases, leaving 9 bases between them. The germline CDR1 and CDR2 sequences are MNHNY and SVGAGI (reference sequence). This CDR3 is built from 14 residues. For the CDR3, the DNA is TGTGCCAGCAGTTACTCGACGGCGTCCAATGAGCAGTTCTTC. Residues: CASSYSTASNEQFF.

This clonotype has only one observation. An end of the junction differs from the germline gene, which may be a read error. The CDR3 spells CSARDGKGLNYGYTF. The CDR3 nucleotides are TGCAGTGCTAGAGATGGGAAAGGGCTAAACTATGGTTACACCTTC. The chain joins TRBV20-1 to TRBJ1-2; D gene ambiguous. Germline V CDR1 and CDR2: DFQATT, SNEGSKA (reference sequence). There are 15 residues in the CDR3.

For this clonotype: The germline gene is not matched at one end of the junction; a read error may be the cause. J is TRBJ2-5 and V is TRBV7-9, with D perhaps TRBD2 (5 bases). The CDR3 consists of 15 residues. The germline V gene has CDR1 SEHNR and CDR2 FQNEAQ (reference sequence). The CDR3 DNA reads as TGTGCCAGCACCTTAGTGGTAGCGAGGCAAGAGACCCAGTACTTC. Protein product: CASTLVVARQETQYF. Complete variable domain (other parts from reference TRBV7-9 and TRBJ2-5): DTGVSQNPRHKITKRGQNVTFRCDPISEHNRLYWYRQTLGQGPEFLTYFQNEAQLEKSRLLSDRFSAERPKGSFSTLEIQRTEQGDSAMYLCASTLVVARQETQYFGPGTRLLVL.

On this clonotype: A junction end diverges from the germline sequence, so it may reflect a read error. This chain joins TRBV20-1 and TRBJ1-2; 9 positions match TRBD1. Germline assignment: CDR1 DFQATT and CDR2 SNEGSKA (reference sequence). The CDR3 contains 12 residues. The CDR3 coding sequence is TGTAGTTCCGTACAGGGGGCAGCTGGCTACACCTTC. Translated, it gives CSSVQGAAGYTF.

The chain is built from TRBV20-1 and TRBJ2-1; weak D call: TRBD2 (6 bases). Germline CDR1 is DFQATT and CDR2 is SNEGSKA (reference sequence). Trimming left V 7 bases short and J 5 bases short, with 21 bases between. The CDR3 has 15 amino acids. CDR3 region: CSGLHGAGPHNEQFF. Here the CDR3 DNA reads TGCAGTGGTCTTCATGGAGCGGGCCCCCACAATGAGCAGTTCTTC.

This clonotype was picked up one time. The V gene is TRBV29-1, the J gene TRBJ2-3, with TRBD1 matching 8 bases. The germline CDR1 and CDR2 sequences are SQVTM and ANQGSEA. CDR3 length equals 15 residues. J lost 2 bases, V lost 6 bases, and 10 bases had no gene match. This CDR3 reads CSVVLTGEPTDTQYF. The CDR3 region has the DNA TGCAGCGTCGTACTGACAGGGGAACCCACAGATACGCAGTATTTT.

This chain connects TRBV28 to TRBJ1-1; tentative D call: TRBD1 (5 bases). The CDR3 loop spans 15 amino acids. Germline lookup yields CDR1 MDHEN and CDR2 SYDVKM. The V gene lost 2 bases and the J gene lost 6 bases, with 16 bases spanning the gap. Here the CDR3 reads CASSLTGRGMSEAFF. CDR3 in DNA: TGTGCCAGCAGTTTAACGGGGCGGGGGATGTCTGAAGCTTTCTTT.

The rearrangement joins TRBV2 to TRBJ2-3, with 8 nucleotides matching TRBD2. The CDR3 length is 15 residues. Germline CDR1 reads SNHLY; CDR2 reads FYNNEI. J lost 4 bases, V lost 8 bases, and 11 bases had no gene match. DNA of the CDR3: TGTGCCAGCCTCAAGCGCGGGGGGCTGGCAGATACGCAGTATTTT. Protein product: CASLKRGGLADTQYF.

This clonotype was seen at least ten times. The chain joins TRBV11-2 to TRBJ2-3; 12 bases are a match to TRBD2. The CDR3 totals 16 residues. From germline, CDR1 is SGHAT and CDR2 FQNNGV. Losses at the gene ends were 5 bases for V and 7 bases for J; bases not matched to a gene: 10. The CDR3 here is CASSLNLAGGRHTQYF. CDR3 DNA: TGTGCCAGCAGCCTAAACCTAGCGGGGGGGCGACATACGCAGTATTTT.

In its sample, this clonotype is large. V is TRBV27 and J is TRBJ1-1; D might be TRBD1 (6 bases). This CDR3 has 14 amino acids. Germline V gene data show CDR1 as MNHEY and CDR2 as SMNVEV (reference sequence). The V gene lost 5 bases and the J gene lost 1 base, with 11 bases spanning the gap. The CDR3 region is CASSPWTENTEAFF. The CDR3 region has the DNA TGTGCCAGCAGTCCCTGGACAGAGAACACTGAAGCTTTCTTT.